This T cell receptor (beta chain) was captured in a study of T cell responses to AZD1222 COVID-19 vaccine. Recipients boosted at about 4 weeks or about 12 weeks are pooled. Overall study results and limits: Seropositivity was recorded at baseline in only 6 or 7 AZD1222 recipients.

Notes on this clone: What it binds is not known.

This CDR3 region has 13 residues. Germline CDR1 reads SGHVS; CDR2 reads FQNEAQ. The V end lost 5 bases, the J end lost 4 bases, and 11 bases lay between the germline ends. Method: immunoSEQ multiplex PCR; TCRdb's copy keeps in-frame clones and lacks some. Of 100,000 or so clones in the sample, around 84% are singletons; the top ten hold around 5.4%. The sequencing here drew on peripheral blood, taken 28 days after the second AZD1222 dose. The clonotype was recovered from an adult who received the AZD1222 COVID-19 vaccine. This chain links TRBV7-8 with TRBJ1-2; D unresolved. CDR3 region: CASSPQETYGYTF. Written as DNA, the CDR3 is TGTGCCAGCAGCCCTCAGGAAACCTATGGCTACACCTTC.